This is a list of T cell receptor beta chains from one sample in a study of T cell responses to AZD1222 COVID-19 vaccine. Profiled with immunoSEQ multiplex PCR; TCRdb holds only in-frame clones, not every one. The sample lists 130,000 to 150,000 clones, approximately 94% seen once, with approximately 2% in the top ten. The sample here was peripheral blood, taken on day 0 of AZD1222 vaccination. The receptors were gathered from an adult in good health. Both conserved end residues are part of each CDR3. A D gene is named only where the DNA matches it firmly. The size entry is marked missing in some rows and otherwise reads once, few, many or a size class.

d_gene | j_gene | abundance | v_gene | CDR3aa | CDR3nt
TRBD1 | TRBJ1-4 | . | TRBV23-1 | CASSPQGGQGTEKLFF | TGCGCCAGCAGTCCCCAGGGGGGACAGGGAACTGAAAAACTGTTTTTT
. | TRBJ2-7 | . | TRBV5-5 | CASSLWGVYEQYF | TGTGCCAGCAGCTTGTGGGGGGTTTACGAGCAGTACTTC
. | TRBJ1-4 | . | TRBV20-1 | CSAPRREKLFF | TGCAGTGCCCCCCGGCGGGAAAAACTGTTTTTT
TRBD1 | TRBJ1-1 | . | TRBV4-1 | CASSPTGQGAEAFF | TGCGCCAGCAGCCCCACCGGACAGGGCGCTGAAGCTTTCTTT
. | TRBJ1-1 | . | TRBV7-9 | CASSLGDGNTEAFF | TGTGCCAGCAGCTTGGGGGACGGGAACACTGAAGCTTTCTTT
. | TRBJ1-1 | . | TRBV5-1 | CASSATTGNTEAFF | TGCGCCAGCAGCGCAACCACAGGGAACACTGAAGCTTTCTTT
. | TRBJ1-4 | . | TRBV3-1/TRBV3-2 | CASSPAGRSYEKLFF | TGTGCCAGCAGCCCCGCGGGTAGGTCGTATGAAAAACTGTTTTTT
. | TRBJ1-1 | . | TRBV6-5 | CALLQLTEAFF | TGTGCCCTCCTCCAACTCACTGAAGCTTTCTTT
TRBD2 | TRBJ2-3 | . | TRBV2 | CASMLLGGEGTQYF | TGTGCCAGCATGCTTCTCGGAGGGGAGGGTACGCAGTATTTT
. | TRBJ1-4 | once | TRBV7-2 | CASSLGLPEKLFF | TGTGCCAGCAGCTTAGGTCTCCCCGAAAAACTGTTTTTT
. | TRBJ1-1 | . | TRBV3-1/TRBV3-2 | CASSHDWTEWNTEAFF | TGTGCCAGCAGCCACGATTGGACAGAGTGGAACACTGAAGCTTTCTTT
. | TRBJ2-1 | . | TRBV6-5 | CASSYGQVYNEQFF | TGTGCCAGCAGTTACGGTCAGGTCTACAATGAGCAGTTCTTC
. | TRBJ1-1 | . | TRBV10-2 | CASTRTYNTEAFF | TGCGCCAGCACCCGGACATACAACACTGAAGCTTTCTTT
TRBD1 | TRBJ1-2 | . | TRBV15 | CATSRPSFFGTGGGYTF | TGTGCCACCAGCAGACCCTCTTTCTTTGGGACAGGGGGTGGCTACACCTTC
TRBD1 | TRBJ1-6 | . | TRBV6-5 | CASRLMGQGYSPLHF | TGTGCCAGCAGATTAATGGGACAGGGCTATTCACCCCTCCACTTT
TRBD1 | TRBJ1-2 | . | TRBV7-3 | CASSLDRGAYGYTF | TGTGCCAGCAGCTTGGACAGGGGGGCCTATGGCTACACCTTC
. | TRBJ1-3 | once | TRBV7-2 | CASSSGNAGGSGNTIYF | TGTGCCAGCAGCTCCGGGAACGCGGGGGGATCTGGAAACACCATATATTTT
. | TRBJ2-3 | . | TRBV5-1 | CASSLLAVGEDTQYF | TGCGCCAGCAGCCTCCTTGCGGTTGGGGAAGATACGCAGTATTTT
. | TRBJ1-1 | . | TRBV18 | CASSPRQDMNTEAFF | TGTGCCAGCTCACCAAGACAGGACATGAACACTGAAGCTTTCTTT
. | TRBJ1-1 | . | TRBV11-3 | CASSIYRGKNTEAFF | TGTGCCAGCAGCATTTATAGGGGGAAGAACACTGAAGCTTTCTTT
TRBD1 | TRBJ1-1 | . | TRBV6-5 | CASSWQGGTEAFF | TGTGCCAGCAGTTGGCAGGGGGGCACTGAAGCTTTCTTT
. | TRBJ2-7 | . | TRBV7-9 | CASSLGHSDPEQYF | TGTGCCAGCAGCTTAGGACATTCGGATCCGGAGCAGTACTTC
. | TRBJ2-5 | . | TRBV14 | CASSPNFPKYF | TGTGCCAGCAGCCCGAACTTCCCGAAGTACTTC
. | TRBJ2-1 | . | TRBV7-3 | CASSPRGQAFTNNEQFF | TGTGCCAGCAGCCCCCGGGGGCAGGCGTTCACAAACAATGAGCAGTTCTTC
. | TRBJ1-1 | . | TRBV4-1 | CASSQDRRNTEAFF | TGCGCCAGCAGCCAAGATAGAAGGAACACTGAAGCTTTCTTT
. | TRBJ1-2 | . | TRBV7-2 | CASSPGGGGHGYTF | TGTGCCAGCAGCCCCGGCGGGGGCGGCCATGGCTACACCTTC
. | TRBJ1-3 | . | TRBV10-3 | CAITPHGTGNTIYF | TGTGCCATCACCCCCCATGGGACTGGAAACACCATATATTTT
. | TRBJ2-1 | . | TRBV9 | CASGGTAVGAEQFF | TGTGCCAGCGGGGGGACAGCCGTAGGGGCCGAGCAGTTCTTC
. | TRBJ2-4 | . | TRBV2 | CASSPEGLAKNIQYF | TGTGCCAGCAGCCCCGAGGGCCTAGCCAAAAACATTCAGTACTTC
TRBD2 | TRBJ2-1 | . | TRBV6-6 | CASSLPTSSNEQFF | TGTGCCAGCAGTCTTCCGACTAGCAGCAATGAGCAGTTCTTC
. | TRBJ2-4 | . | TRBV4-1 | CASSQDVAKNIQYF | TGCGCCAGCAGCCAAGACGTAGCCAAAAACATTCAGTACTTC
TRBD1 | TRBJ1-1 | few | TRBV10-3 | CAIRQGATNTEAFF | TGTGCCATCAGGCAGGGGGCAACGAACACTGAAGCTTTCTTT
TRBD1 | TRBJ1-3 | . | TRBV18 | CASSPQTGRLNTIYF | TGTGCCAGCTCACCCCAGACAGGGAGGCTAAACACCATATATTTT
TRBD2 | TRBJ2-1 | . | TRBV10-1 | CASSDRTSGSINEQFF | TGCGCCAGCAGCGACAGGACTAGCGGGTCCATCAATGAGCAGTTCTTC
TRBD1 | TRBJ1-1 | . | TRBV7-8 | CASSLDRGNTEAFF | TGTGCCAGCAGCTTAGACAGGGGGAACACTGAAGCTTTCTTT
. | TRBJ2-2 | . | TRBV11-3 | CASSRGRRTGELFF | TGTGCCAGCAGCCGGGGAAGACGGACCGGGGAGCTGTTTTTT
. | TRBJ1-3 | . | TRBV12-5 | CASGALDRATIYF | TGTGCTAGTGGTGCCCTGGACCGCGCCACCATATATTTT
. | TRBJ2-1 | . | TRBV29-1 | CSVELAYNEQFF | TGCAGCGTTGAACTAGCGTACAATGAGCAGTTCTTC
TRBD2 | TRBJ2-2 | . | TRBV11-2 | CASSFLAGGNTGELFF | TGTGCCAGCAGCTTCCTAGCGGGGGGAAACACCGGGGAGCTGTTTTTT
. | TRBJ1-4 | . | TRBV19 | CASSIVRPDEKLFF | TGTGCCAGTAGTATAGTTCGGCCGGACGAAAAACTGTTTTTT
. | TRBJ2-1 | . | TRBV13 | CASSLGGSNEQFF | TGTGCCAGCAGCTTAGGGGGGTCCAATGAGCAGTTCTTC